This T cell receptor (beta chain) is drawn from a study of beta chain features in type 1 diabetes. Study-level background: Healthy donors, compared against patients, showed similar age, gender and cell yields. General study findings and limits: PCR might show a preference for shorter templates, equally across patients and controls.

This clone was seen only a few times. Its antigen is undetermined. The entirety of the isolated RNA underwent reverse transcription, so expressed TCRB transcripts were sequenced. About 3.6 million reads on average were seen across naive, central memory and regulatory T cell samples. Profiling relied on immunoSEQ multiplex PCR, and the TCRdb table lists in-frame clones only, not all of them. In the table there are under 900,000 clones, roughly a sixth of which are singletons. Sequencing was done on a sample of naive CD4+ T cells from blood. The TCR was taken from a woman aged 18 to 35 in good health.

The CDR3 region is CATAGGIQETQYF. CDR3 bases: TGTGCTACGGCCGGGGGTATCCAAGAGACCCAGTACTTC. The genes are TRBV7-2 and TRBJ2-5; possibly TRBD2 for D (6 bases). Per the germline V gene, CDR1 is SGHTA and CDR2 is FQGNSA. The CDR3 sequence is 13 residues long.